The entry that follows covers one T cell receptor beta chain sequence. Its target is not known. Using immunoSEQ multiplex PCR, the repertoire was profiled, and TCRdb retains in-frame clones only, with some absent. The sample yields approximately 210,000 clones, just over 85% seen once. The sample is drawn from a study of cytomegalovirus exposure and HLA in healthy donors. Study-wide points: In vitro experiments confirmed that a few CMV-associated chains were specific for CMV antigens. Among TCR sequences, most were rare, though some public TCRs appeared in many donors. The study listed approximately 160 cytomegalovirus-associated TCR beta chains. Accounts indicate the classifier identified cytomegalovirus status with strong specificity and sensitivity.

The CDR3 has 17 residues. Trimming at V came to 0 bases and at J to 4 bases, leaving 10 bases not matched to a gene. CDR1 and CDR2 (germline): SGHVT, SQSDAQ. This rearrangement joins TRBV7-4 to TRBJ2-7; 9 bases line up with TRBD1. The clonotype originates from a young woman in good health and CMV-seronegative. Sequencing was carried out using PBMCs. The CDR3 region is CASSLARDRVGAYEQYF. CDR3 DNA: TGTGCCAGCAGCTTAGCGCGGGACAGGGTCGGCGCTTACGAGCAGTACTTC.